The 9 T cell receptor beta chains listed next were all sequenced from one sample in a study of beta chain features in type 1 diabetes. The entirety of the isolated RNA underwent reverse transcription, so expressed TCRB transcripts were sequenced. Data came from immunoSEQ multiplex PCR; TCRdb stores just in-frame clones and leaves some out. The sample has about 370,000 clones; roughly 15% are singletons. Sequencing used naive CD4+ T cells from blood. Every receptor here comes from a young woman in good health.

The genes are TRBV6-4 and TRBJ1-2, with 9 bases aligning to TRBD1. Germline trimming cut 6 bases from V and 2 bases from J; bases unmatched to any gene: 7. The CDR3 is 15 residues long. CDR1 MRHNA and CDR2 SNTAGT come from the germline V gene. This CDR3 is CASRTTGGTNYGYTF. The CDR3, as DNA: TGTGCCAGCAGAACCACAGGGGGCACAAACTATGGCTACACCTTC.

The CDR3 loop reads CASSQGDRDPETQYF. As DNA, the CDR3 is TGTGCCAGCAGCCAAGGGGACAGGGATCCGGAGACCCAGTACTTC. V usage is TRBV4-2 and J usage is TRBJ2-5; TRBD1 matches 9 bases. The CDR3 loop spans 15 amino acids. CDR1 is LGHNA, CDR2 YNFKEQ, per germline. V shed 1 base, J shed 5 bases, and the junction held 5 bases outside the gene matches.

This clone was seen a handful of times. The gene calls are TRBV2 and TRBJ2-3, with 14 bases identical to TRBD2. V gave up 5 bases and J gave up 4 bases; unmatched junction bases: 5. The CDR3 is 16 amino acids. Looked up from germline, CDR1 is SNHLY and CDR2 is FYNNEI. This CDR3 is CASSRTSGRSSDTQYF. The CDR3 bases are TGTGCCAGCAGTCGGACTAGCGGGAGGTCCTCAGATACGCAGTATTTT.

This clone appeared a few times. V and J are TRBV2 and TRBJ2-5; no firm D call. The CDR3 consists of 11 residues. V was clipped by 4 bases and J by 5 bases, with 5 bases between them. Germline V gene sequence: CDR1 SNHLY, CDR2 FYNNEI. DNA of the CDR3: TGTGCCAGCAGTGGGCGGGAGACCCAGTACTTC. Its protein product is CASSGRETQYF.

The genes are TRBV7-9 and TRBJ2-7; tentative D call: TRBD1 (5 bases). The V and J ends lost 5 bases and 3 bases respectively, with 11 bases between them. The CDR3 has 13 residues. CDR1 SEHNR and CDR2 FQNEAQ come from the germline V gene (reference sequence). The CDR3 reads CASSRDRYYEQYF. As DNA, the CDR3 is TGTGCCAGCAGCCGTGACAGATACTACGAGCAGTACTTC.

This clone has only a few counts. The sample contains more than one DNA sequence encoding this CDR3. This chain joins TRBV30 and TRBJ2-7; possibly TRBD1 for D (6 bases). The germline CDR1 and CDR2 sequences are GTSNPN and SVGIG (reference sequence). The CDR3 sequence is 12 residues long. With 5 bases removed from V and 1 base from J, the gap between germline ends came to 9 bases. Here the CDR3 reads CAWRGGSYEQYF. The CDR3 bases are TGTGCCTGGCGAGGGGGTTCCTACGAGCAGTACTTC.

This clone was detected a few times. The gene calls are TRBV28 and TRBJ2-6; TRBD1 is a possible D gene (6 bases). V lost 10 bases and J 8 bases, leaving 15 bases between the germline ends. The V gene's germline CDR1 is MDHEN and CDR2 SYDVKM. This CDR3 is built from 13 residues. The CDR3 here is CATTITGTNVLTF. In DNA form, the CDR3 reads TGTGCCACCACGATTACAGGGACCAACGTCCTGACTTTC.

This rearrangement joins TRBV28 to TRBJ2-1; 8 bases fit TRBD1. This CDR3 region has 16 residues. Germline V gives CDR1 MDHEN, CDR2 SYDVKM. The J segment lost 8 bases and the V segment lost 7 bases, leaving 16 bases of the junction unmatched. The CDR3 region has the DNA TGTGCCAGCACCTTCGAATGGACAGGGCATAGCTATGAGCAGTTCTTC. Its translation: CASTFEWTGHSYEQFF.

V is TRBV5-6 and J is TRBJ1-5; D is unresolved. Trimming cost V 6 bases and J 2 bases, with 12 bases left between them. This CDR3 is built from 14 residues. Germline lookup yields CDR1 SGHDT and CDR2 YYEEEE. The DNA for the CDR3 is TGTGCCAGCAACCGAAGGGAGGGCAATCAGCCCCAGCATTTT. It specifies CASNRREGNQPQHF.